This TCR beta chain was captured in a study of cytomegalovirus exposure and HLA in healthy donors. The overall study: Samples from HLA-typed donors yielded 65 million to 85 million unique TCRs in an early data release.

The PCR used 60 Vbeta and 13 Jbeta primers. The repertoire was sequenced with immunoSEQ multiplex PCR; TCRdb's copy has only in-frame clones and lacks some. The table lists about 130,000 clones, approximately 74% of them singletons. The J segment lost 2 bases and the V segment lost 2 bases, leaving 6 bases of the junction unmatched. CDR1 is SGHKS and CDR2 is YYEKEE in the germline V gene (reference sequence). This CDR3 has 16 amino acids. This sequence was found in a man in his forties in good health and CMV-seropositive. Sequences were obtained from PBMCs. The chain couples TRBV5-5 to TRBJ1-5, with 8 bases that match TRBD1. CDR3 amino acids: CASSFSTGVGNQPQHF. As DNA, the CDR3 is TGTGCCAGCAGCTTCTCGACAGGGGTAGGCAATCAGCCCCAGCATTTT.